Shown below are 17 T cell receptor beta chains from a single sample sequenced in a study of T cell responses to AZD1222 COVID-19 vaccine. Clones were read by immunoSEQ multiplex PCR, and TCRdb kept only the in-frame ones, dropping some. In the table there are approximately 77,000 clones, 92% of which are singletons. Specimen: peripheral blood, collected 28 days after the second AZD1222 dose. Every receptor here comes from an adult who received the AZD1222 COVID-19 vaccine.

The genes are TRBV27 and TRBJ2-2, with TRBD2 matching 7 bases. CDR3 length equals 14 residues. With 6 bases clipped from V and 3 bases from J, the junction kept 4 bases outside the gene matches. In germline, CDR1 is MNHEY, CDR2 SMNVEV (reference sequence). This CDR3 is CASRSGKDTGELFF. Written as DNA, the CDR3 is TGTGCCAGCAGGAGCGGGAAAGACACCGGGGAGCTGTTTTTT.

The chain is built from TRBV10-1 and TRBJ2-1; TRBD2 matches 7 bases. Per germline, CDR1 WNHNN and CDR2 SYGVQD (reference sequence). The CDR3 is 13 residues long. V lost 8 bases, J lost 10 bases, and 11 bases stayed unmatched. CDR3 sequence: CASGETSRGEQFF. Here the CDR3 DNA reads TGCGCCAGCGGGGAGACTAGCCGGGGGGAGCAGTTCTTC.

This chain links TRBV18 with TRBJ2-7; 10 bases match TRBD1. V lost 1 base, J lost 5 bases, and 2 bases stayed unmatched. The CDR3 loop spans 14 amino acids. Germline V gives CDR1 KGHSH, CDR2 LQKENI. As DNA, the CDR3 is TGTGCCAGCTCACCACGGGACAGGGGTAACGAGCAGTACTTC. Protein product: CASSPRDRGNEQYF.

V and J are TRBV6-6 and TRBJ1-5, with a weak D call TRBD1 (5 bases). V gave up 10 bases and J gave up 7 bases, with 20 bases separating them. Germline loops: CDR1 MNHNY, CDR2 SVGAGI (reference sequence). The CDR3 contains 14 residues. This CDR3 reads CATRQSGAGQPQHF. Here the CDR3 DNA reads TGTGCCACCAGACAGTCCGGGGCCGGACAGCCCCAGCATTTT.

The V and J genes are TRBV5-4 and TRBJ1-6; no clear D gene. CDR3 length equals 16 residues. The germline gives CDR1 SGHNT, CDR2 YYREEE (reference sequence). The germline V and J ends were trimmed by 0 bases and 2 bases, with 9 bases remaining between them. The CDR3 is CASSLAFGTYNSPLHF. The CDR3 coding sequence is TGTGCCAGCAGCTTGGCCTTCGGGACCTATAATTCACCCCTCCACTTT.

The rearrangement joins TRBV4-1 to TRBJ2-1; D not resolved. The CDR3 has 11 residues. Germline V CDR1 and CDR2: MGHRA, YSYEKL. Trimming removed 1 base at V and 8 bases at J, with 3 bases between. The CDR3 nucleotides are TGCGCCAGCAGCCAAGGGGATGAGCAGTTCTTC. Translated: CASSQGDEQFF.

DNA of the CDR3: TGTGCCAGCAGTTTATCAGGGGCTCAGCCCCAGCATTTT. Its protein is CASSLSGAQPQHF. The genes are TRBV27 and TRBJ1-5, with D possibly matching TRBD1 (5 bases). CDR3 length: 13 amino acids. Germline values: CDR1 MNHEY, CDR2 SMNVEV (reference sequence). V lost 0 bases and J lost 6, with 6 bases in between.

V is TRBV9 and J is TRBJ1-6, with TRBD1 identical over 7 bases. Losses at the gene ends were 3 bases for V and 5 bases for J; bases not matched to a gene: 5. Germline loops: CDR1 SGDLS, CDR2 YYNGEE. The CDR3 runs 15 residues. The CDR3 reads CASSARDSDNSPLHF. CDR3 DNA: TGTGCCAGCAGCGCCCGGGACAGCGATAATTCACCCCTCCACTTT.

In its sample, this clone was seen once. The V call is TRBV7-2, the J call TRBJ2-1, with 10 bases that match TRBD1. J gave up 5 bases and V 4 bases, and 5 bases lay outside the gene matches. The germline gives CDR1 SGHTA, CDR2 FQGNSA. The CDR3 has 15 residues. This CDR3 is CASSSATGGNNEQFF. CDR3 in DNA: TGTGCCAGCAGCTCGGCGACAGGGGGCAACAATGAGCAGTTCTTC.

V and J are TRBV7-2 and TRBJ2-4; 7 nucleotides align to TRBD1. Germline V gives CDR1 SGHTA, CDR2 FQGNSA. The V and J ends lost 5 bases and 8 bases, in that order; junction bases with no gene match: 9. The CDR3 sequence is 14 residues long. CDR3 sequence: CASSVPGQWDIQYF. CDR3 nucleotides: TGTGCCAGCAGCGTTCCGGGACAGTGGGACATTCAGTACTTC.

The J gene is TRBJ1-5, the V gene TRBV6-5; 7 bases match TRBD1. The CDR3 extends over 14 amino acids. Unmatched junction bases numbered 8, after V lost 6 bases and J lost 6 bases. Per germline, CDR1 MNHEY and CDR2 SVGAGI. The CDR3 spells CASRGDRDAQPQHF. CDR3 nucleotides: TGTGCCAGCAGAGGAGACAGGGACGCTCAGCCCCAGCATTTT.

The V call is TRBV5-1, the J call TRBJ2-7, with TRBD2 matching over 7 bases. Trimming cost V 0 bases and J 6 bases; bases outside gene matches: 12. From germline, CDR1 is SGHRS and CDR2 YFSETQ. The CDR3 totals 16 residues. CDR3 nucleotide sequence: TGCGCCAGCAGCTTGGTTCCGCTAGCGGCAAGCTCCGAGCAGTACTTC. Translation gives CASSLVPLAASSEQYF. The full variable domain, its missing parts supplied by reference TRBV5-1 and TRBJ2-7, is KAGVTQTPRYLIKTRGQQVTLSCSPISGHRSVSWYQQTPGQGLQFLFEYFSETQRNKGNFPGRFSGRQFSNSRSEMNVSTLELGDSALYLCASSLVPLAASSEQYFGPGTRLTVT.

V gene TRBV19 combines with J gene TRBJ2-2; 7 nucleotides match TRBD1. V dropped 6 bases and J dropped 6; count of bases not matched to a gene: 16. The CDR3 runs 17 residues. Germline V gene sequence: CDR1 LNHDA, CDR2 SQIVND (reference sequence). DNA for the CDR3: TGTGCCAGTAGCCCAAATCGGGGACAGAGTATAGCCGGGGAGCTGTTTTTT. Encoded protein: CASSPNRGQSIAGELFF.

V gene TRBV7-9 combines with J gene TRBJ2-3; a weak D match, TRBD2 (5 bases). Germline-derived CDR1 and CDR2 are SEHNR and FQNEAQ (reference sequence). The CDR3 length is 15 residues. Between the trimmed V and J ends, which lost 6 bases and 1 base, there was a span of 14 bases. As DNA, the CDR3 is TGTGCCAGCAGTCAATCCTGGACTGGCACAGATACGCAGTATTTT. Translated: CASSQSWTGTDTQYF.

The chain recombines TRBV29-1 with TRBJ2-1, with 9 bases identical to TRBD2. CDR3 length equals 15 residues. V trimming: 0 bases; J trimming: 6 bases; junction bases outside the gene matches: 6. Germline-derived CDR1 and CDR2 are SQVTM and ANQGSEA. The CDR3 loop is CSVEDSPSGTNEQFF. In DNA form, the CDR3 reads TGCAGCGTTGAAGATTCACCTAGCGGGACCAATGAGCAGTTCTTC.

This clone has a single count. This chain links TRBV29-1 with TRBJ1-2; TRBD1 matches at 7 bases. The V and J ends lost 7 bases and 2 bases, in that order; junction bases with no gene match: 7. This CDR3 has 13 residues. The germline gives CDR1 SQVTM, CDR2 ANQGSEA. For the CDR3, the DNA is TGCAGCGCCCAACAGGGGTCGAACTATGGCTACACCTTC. This translates into CSAQQGSNYGYTF.

The chain uses TRBV24-1 and TRBJ2-3, with 11 bases fitting TRBD1. Germline V gene lookup returns CDR1 KGHDR and CDR2 SFDVKD. V lost 9 bases, J lost 5 bases, and 9 bases stayed unmatched. The CDR3 is 15 residues long. The CDR3 is CATGGQGAFKDTQYF. CDR3 bases: TGTGCCACCGGAGGACAGGGGGCATTCAAAGATACGCAGTATTTT.